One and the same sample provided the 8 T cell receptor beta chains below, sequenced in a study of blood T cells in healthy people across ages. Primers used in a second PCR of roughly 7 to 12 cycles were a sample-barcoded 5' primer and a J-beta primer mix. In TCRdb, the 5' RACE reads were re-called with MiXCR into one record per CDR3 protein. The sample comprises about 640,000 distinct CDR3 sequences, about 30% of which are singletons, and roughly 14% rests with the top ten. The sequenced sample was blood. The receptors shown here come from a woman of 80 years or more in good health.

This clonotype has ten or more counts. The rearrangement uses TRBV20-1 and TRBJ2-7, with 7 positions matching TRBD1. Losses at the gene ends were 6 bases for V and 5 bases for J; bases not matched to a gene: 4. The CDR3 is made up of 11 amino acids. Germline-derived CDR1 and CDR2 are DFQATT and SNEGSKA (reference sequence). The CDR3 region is CSAHTGDEQYF. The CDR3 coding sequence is TGCAGTGCCCATACAGGGGACGAGCAGTACTTC.

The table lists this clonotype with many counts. In DNA, the CDR3 is TGTGCCATCAGTGAGAAAATGAACAGGCCCTCAAGCTATGGCTACACCTTC. Its translation: CAISEKMNRPSSYGYTF. The chain recombines TRBV10-3 with TRBJ1-2; tentative D call: TRBD1 (5 bases). CDR3 length equals 17 residues. V was cut by 2 bases and J by 4 bases, with 20 bases left in between. Germline lookup yields CDR1 ENHRY and CDR2 SYGVKD.

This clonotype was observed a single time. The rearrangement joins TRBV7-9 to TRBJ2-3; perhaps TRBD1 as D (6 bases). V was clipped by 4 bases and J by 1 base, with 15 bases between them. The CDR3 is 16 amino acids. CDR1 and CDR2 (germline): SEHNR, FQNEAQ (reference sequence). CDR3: CASSSTRQVGTDTQYF. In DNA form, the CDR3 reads TGTGCCAGCAGCTCCACACGACAGGTTGGCACAGATACGCAGTATTTT.

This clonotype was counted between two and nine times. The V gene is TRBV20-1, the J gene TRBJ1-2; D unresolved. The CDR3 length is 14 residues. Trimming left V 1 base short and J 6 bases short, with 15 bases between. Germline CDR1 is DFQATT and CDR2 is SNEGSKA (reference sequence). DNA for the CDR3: TGCAGTGCTAGAGTCCCCGCCAGGAACCATGGCTACACCTTC. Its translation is CSARVPARNHGYTF.

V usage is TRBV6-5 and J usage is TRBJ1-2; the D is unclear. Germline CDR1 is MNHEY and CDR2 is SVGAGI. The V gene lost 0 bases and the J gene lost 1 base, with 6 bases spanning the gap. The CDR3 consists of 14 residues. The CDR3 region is CASSYSALNYGYTF. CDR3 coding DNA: TGTGCCAGCAGTTACTCGGCCCTTAACTATGGCTACACCTTC.

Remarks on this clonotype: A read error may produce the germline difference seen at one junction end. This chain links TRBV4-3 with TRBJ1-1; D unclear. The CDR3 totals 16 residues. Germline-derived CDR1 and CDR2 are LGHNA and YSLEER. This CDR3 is CASSQDFGTPNTETFF. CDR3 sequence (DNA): TGCGCCAGCAGCCAAGATTTCGGAACTCCGAACACTGAAACTTTCTTT.

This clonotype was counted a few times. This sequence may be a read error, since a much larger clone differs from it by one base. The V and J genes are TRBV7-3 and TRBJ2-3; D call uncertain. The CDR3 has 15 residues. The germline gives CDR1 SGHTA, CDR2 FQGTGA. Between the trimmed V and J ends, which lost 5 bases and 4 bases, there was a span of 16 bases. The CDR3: CASSPCASSADTQYF. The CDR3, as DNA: TGTGCCAGCAGCCCTTGTGCAAGTTCAGCAGATACGCAGTATTTT.

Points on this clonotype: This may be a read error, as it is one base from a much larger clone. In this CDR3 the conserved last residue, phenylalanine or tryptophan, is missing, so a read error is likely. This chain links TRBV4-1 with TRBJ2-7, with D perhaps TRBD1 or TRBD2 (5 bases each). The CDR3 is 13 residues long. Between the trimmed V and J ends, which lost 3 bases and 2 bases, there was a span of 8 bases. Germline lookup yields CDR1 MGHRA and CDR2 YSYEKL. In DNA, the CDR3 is TGCGCCAGCAGCCACCAGGGACCCTACGAGCAGTACTGC. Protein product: CASSHQGPYEQYC.